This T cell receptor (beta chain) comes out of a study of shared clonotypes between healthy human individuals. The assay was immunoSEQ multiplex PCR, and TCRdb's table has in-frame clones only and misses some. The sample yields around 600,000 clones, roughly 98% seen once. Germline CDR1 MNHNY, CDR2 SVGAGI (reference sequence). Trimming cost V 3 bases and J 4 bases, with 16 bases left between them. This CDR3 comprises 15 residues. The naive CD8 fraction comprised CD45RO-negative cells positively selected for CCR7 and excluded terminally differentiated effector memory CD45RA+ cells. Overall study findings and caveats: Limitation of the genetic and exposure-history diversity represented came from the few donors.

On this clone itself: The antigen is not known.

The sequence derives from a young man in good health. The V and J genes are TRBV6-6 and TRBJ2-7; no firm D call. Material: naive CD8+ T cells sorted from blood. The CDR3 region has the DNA TGTGCCAGCAGTTATTCAGATCCGAGAAATTACGAGCAGTACTTC. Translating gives CASSYSDPRNYEQYF.